These T cell receptor beta chains were read from a single sample in a study of spatial heterogeneity in lung cancer. TCRdb processed the 5' RACE reads anew with MiXCR; each CDR3 protein has one entry. The sample records under 25,000 distinct CDR3 sequences, less than 12% being singletons. The source was PBMCs, collected at follow-up. These receptors originate from a female donor with early-stage non-small cell lung cancer. Both conserved end residues are part of each CDR3. The D gene is left open where the match is weak. Clone size appears in some rows only: once, few, many, or a class for an expanded clone.

clone size: many
V gene: TRBV6-2/TRBV6-3
D gene: .
J gene: TRBJ1-2
CDR3 protein: CASSERRVLAFYGYTF
CDR3 DNA: TGTGCCAGCAGCGAGAGACGGGTCCTGGCTTTCTATGGCTACACCTTC

clone size: many
V gene: TRBV5-4
D gene: TRBD1
J gene: TRBJ2-1
CDR3 protein: CASSPWTGGNEQFF
CDR3 DNA: TGTGCCAGCAGCCCTTGGACAGGGGGCAATGAGCAGTTCTTC

clone size: many
V gene: TRBV5-1
D gene: TRBD1
J gene: TRBJ2-5
CDR3 protein: CASSLRDRYQETQYF
CDR3 DNA: TGCGCCAGCAGCTTGCGGGACAGGTACCAAGAGACCCAGTACTTC

clone size: .
V gene: TRBV5-5
D gene: .
J gene: TRBJ2-7
CDR3 protein: CASSWTEYEQYF
CDR3 DNA: TGTGCCAGCAGCTGGACAGAGTACGAGCAGTACTTC

clone size: many
V gene: TRBV23-1
D gene: .
J gene: TRBJ2-5
CDR3 protein: CASRATGPHQNGLQETQYF
CDR3 DNA: TGCGCCAGCAGGGCCACAGGACCGCACCAAAACGGTCTACAAGAGACCCAGTACTTC

clone size: many
V gene: TRBV7-2
D gene: .
J gene: TRBJ1-5
CDR3 protein: CASSFQGNQPQHF
CDR3 DNA: TGTGCCAGCAGCTTCCAGGGTAATCAGCCCCAGCATTTT

clone size: many
V gene: TRBV4-3
D gene: .
J gene: TRBJ2-5
CDR3 protein: CASSQERLGTQYF
CDR3 DNA: TGCGCCAGCAGCCAAGAAAGGTTGGGAACCCAGTACTTC

clone size: many
V gene: TRBV7-2
D gene: .
J gene: TRBJ2-1
CDR3 protein: CASSLAREQFF
CDR3 DNA: TGTGCCAGCAGCTTAGCCCGTGAGCAGTTCTTC

clone size: many
V gene: TRBV6-2/TRBV6-3
D gene: .
J gene: TRBJ2-7
CDR3 protein: CASSYRSYEQYF
CDR3 DNA: TGTGCCAGCAGTTACAGATCCTACGAGCAGTACTTC

clone size: many
V gene: TRBV2
D gene: .
J gene: TRBJ1-5
CDR3 protein: CASSPQFSNQPQHF
CDR3 DNA: TGTGCCAGCAGCCCACAGTTTAGCAATCAGCCCCAGCATTTT